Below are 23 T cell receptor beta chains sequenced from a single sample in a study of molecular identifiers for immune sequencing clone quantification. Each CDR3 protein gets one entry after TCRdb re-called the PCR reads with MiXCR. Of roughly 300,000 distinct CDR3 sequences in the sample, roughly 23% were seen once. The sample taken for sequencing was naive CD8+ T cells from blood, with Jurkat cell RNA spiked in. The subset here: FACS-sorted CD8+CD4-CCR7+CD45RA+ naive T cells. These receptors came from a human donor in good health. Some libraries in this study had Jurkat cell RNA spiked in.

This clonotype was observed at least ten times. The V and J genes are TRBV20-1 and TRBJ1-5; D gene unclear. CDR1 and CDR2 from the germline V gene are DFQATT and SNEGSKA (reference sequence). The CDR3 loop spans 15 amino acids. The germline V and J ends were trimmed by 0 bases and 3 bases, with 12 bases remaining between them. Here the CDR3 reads CSARDLRGPNQPQHF. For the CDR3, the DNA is TGCAGTGCTAGAGATTTACGGGGTCCCAATCAGCCCCAGCATTTT.

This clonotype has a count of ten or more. The CDR3 nucleotides read TGTGCCAGCAGCTCCGGGGGCAGGAACACTGAAGCTTTCTTT. Its translation is CASSSGGRNTEAFF. The chain combines TRBV6-2 or TRBV6-3 with TRBJ1-1, with D possibly TRBD1 on 6 matching bases. Trimming pared 6 bases from V and 1 base from J, leaving 12 bases between. Germline V gene lookup returns CDR1 MNHEY and CDR2 SVGEGT. This CDR3 spans 14 amino acids.

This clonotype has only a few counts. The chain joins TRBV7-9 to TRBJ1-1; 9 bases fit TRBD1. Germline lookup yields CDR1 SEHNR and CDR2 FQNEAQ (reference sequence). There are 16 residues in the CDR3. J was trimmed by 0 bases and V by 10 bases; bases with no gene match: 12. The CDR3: CATWGQGQPLNTEAFF. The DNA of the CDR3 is TGTGCCACCTGGGGACAGGGTCAACCCTTGAACACTGAAGCTTTCTTT.

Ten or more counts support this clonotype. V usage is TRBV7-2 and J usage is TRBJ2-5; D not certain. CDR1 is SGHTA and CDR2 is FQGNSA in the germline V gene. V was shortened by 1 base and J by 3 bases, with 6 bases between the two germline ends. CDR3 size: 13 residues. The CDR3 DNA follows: TGTGCCAGCAGCTTAGACATAGAAGAGACCCAGTACTTC. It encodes CASSLDIEETQYF. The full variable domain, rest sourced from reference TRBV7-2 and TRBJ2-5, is GAGVSQSPSNKVTEKGKDVELRCDPISGHTALYWYRQSLGQGLEFLIYFQGNSAPDKSGLPSDRFSAERTGGSVSTLTIQRTQQEDSAVYLCASSLDIEETQYFGPGTRLLVL.

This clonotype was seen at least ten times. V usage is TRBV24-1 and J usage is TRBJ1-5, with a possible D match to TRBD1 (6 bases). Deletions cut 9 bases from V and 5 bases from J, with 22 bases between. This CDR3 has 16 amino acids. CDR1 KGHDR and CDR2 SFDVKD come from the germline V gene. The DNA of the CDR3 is TGTGCCACCGGATCCGGGGGCAGTGCTTTTGATCAGCCCCAGCATTTT. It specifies CATGSGGSAFDQPQHF.

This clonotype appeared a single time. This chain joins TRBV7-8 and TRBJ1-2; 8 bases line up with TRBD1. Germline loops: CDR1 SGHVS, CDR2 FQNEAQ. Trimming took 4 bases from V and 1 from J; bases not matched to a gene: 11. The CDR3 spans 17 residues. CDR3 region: CASSSPERTGNNYGYTF. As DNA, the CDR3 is TGTGCCAGCAGCTCACCCGAGAGGACAGGGAATAACTATGGCTACACCTTC.

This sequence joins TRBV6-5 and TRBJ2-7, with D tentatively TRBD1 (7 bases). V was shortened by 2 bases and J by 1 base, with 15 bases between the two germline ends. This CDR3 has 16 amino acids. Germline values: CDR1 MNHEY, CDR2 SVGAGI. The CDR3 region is CASSYPPTGTSYEQYF. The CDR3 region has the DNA TGTGCCAGCAGTTACCCTCCGACAGGGACTTCCTACGAGCAGTACTTC.

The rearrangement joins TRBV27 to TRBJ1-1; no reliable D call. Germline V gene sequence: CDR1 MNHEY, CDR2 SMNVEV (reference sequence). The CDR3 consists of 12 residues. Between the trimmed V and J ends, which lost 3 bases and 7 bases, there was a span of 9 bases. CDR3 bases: TGTGCCAGCAGTTTTATGTGGGATGAAGCTTTCTTT. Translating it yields CASSFMWDEAFF.

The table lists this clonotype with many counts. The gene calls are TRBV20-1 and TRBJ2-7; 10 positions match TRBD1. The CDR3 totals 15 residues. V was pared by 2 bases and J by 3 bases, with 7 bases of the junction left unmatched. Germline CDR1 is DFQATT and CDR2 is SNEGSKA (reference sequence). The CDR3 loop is CSARSGDRGIYEQYF. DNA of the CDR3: TGCAGTGCTAGATCGGGGGACAGGGGAATCTACGAGCAGTACTTC.

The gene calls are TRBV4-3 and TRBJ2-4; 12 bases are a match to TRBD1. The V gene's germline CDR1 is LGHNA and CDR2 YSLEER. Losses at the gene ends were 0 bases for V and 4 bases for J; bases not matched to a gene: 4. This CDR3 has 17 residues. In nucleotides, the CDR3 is TGCGCCAGCAGCCAAGATGGGACAGGGGGCTTTAAAAACATTCAGTACTTC. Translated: CASSQDGTGGFKNIQYF.

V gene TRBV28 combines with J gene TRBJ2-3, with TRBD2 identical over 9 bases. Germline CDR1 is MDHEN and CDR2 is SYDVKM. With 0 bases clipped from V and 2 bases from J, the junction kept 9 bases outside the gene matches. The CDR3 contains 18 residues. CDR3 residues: CASSLWASTSGATDTQYF. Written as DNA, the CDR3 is TGTGCCAGCAGTTTATGGGCATCGACTAGCGGAGCCACAGATACGCAGTATTTT.

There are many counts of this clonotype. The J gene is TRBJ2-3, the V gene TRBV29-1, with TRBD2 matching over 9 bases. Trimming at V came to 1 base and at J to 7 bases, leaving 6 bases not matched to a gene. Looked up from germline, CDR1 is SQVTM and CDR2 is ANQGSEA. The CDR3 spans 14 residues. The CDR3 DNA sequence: TGCAGCGTTGAAGGTAGCGGGAGTGTATATACGCAGTATTTT. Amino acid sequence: CSVEGSGSVYTQYF.

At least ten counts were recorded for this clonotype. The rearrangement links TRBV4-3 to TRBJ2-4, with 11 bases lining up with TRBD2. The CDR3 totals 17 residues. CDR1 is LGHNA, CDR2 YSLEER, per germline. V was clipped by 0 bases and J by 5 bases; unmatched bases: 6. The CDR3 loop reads CASSQDRLAGGENIQYF. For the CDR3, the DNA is TGCGCCAGCAGCCAAGATAGGCTAGCGGGAGGAGAAAACATTCAGTACTTC.

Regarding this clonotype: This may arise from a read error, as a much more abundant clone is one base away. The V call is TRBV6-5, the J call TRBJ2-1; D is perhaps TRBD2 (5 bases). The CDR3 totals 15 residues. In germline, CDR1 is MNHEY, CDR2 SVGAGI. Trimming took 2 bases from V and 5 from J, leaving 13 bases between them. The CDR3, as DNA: TGTGCCAGCAGTTACACACCCCGGGGTCACAATGAGCAGTTCTTC. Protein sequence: CASSYTPRGHNEQFF.

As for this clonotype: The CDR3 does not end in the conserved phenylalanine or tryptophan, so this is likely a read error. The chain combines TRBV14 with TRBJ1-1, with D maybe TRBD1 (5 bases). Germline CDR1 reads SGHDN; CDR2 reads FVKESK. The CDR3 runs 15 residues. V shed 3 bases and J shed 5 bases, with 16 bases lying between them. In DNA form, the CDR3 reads TGTGCCAGCAGCCACCTTAGTGGGGGGGGGACTGAAGCTTTCCTT. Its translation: CASSHLSGGGTEAFL.

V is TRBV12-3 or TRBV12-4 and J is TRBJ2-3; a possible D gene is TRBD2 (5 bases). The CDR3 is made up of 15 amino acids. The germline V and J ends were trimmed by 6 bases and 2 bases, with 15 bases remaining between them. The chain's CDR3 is CASRAGLDPTDTQYF. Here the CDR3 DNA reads TGTGCCAGCAGGGCAGGACTGGACCCCACAGATACGCAGTATTTT.

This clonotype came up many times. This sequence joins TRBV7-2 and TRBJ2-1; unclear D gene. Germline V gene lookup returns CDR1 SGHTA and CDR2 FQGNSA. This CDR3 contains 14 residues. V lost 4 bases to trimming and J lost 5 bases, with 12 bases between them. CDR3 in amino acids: CASSSVKGHNEQFF. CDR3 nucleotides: TGTGCCAGCAGCTCAGTTAAGGGTCACAATGAGCAGTTCTTC.

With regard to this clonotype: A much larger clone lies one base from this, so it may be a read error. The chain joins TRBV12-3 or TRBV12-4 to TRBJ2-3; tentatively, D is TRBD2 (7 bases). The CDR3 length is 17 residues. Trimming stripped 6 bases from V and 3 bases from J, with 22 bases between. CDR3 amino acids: CASSPPPEGGQTDTQYF. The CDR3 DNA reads TGTGCCAGCAGCCCTCCTCCAGAGGGGGGGCAGACAGATACGCAGTATTTT.

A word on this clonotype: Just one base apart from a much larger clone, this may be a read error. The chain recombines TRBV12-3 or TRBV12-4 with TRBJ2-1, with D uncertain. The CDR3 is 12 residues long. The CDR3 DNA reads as TGTACCAGCAGCTCTGAGTACAATGAGCAGTTCTTC. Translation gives CTSSSEYNEQFF.

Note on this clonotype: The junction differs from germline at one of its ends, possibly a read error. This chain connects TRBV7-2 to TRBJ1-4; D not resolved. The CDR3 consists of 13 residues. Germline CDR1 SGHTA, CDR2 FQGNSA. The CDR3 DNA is TGTGCCCGCAGCTTGCCGGTTAATGAAAAACTGTTTTTT. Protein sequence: CARSLPVNEKLFF.

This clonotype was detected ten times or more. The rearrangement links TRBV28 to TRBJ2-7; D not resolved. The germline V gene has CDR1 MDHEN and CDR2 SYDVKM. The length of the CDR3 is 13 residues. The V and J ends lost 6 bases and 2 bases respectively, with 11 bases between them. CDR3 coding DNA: TGTGCCAGCAGCCGTGACTTCCCCTACGAGCAGTACTTC. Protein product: CASSRDFPYEQYF.

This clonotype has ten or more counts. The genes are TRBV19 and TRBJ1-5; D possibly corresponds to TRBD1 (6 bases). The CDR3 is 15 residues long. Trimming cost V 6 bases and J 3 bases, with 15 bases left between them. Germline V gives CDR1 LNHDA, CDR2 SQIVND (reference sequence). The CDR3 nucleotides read TGTGCCAGTAGGCCCCTCACAGGGTCCAATCAGCCCCAGCATTTT. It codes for CASRPLTGSNQPQHF.

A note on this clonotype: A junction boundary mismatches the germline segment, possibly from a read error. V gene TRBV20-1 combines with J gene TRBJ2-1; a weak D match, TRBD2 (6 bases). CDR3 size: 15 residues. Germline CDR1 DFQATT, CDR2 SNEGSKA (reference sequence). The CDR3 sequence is CGARDGGKGWDEQFF. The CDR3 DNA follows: TGCGGTGCTAGAGATGGGGGGAAGGGATGGGATGAGCAGTTCTTC.